The 25 T cell receptor beta chains listed next were all sequenced from one sample in a study of shared clonotypes between healthy human individuals. Profiling relied on immunoSEQ multiplex PCR, and the TCRdb table lists in-frame clones only, not all of them. Of roughly 2 million clones listed, 90% to 97% are singletons. Sequencing was carried out using naive CD4+ T cells sorted from blood. Noted subset: CD45RA+ positively selected. These receptor sequences come from a man between 18 and 29 years old in good health.

CDR3 nucleotide sequence: TGTGCCAGCAGCGCCGCAACAGGGGCCTATGGCTACACCTTC. As protein: CASSAATGAYGYTF. This chain links TRBV9 with TRBJ1-2, with 7 nucleotides matching TRBD1. CDR3 size: 14 residues. Germline V gene lookup returns CDR1 SGDLS and CDR2 YYNGEE. The V segment lost 3 bases and the J segment 4 bases; nucleotides outside the gene matches: 6.

The V gene is TRBV10-3, the J gene TRBJ2-7; possibly TRBD2 for D (6 bases). The CDR3 consists of 14 residues. Per the germline V gene, CDR1 is ENHRY and CDR2 is SYGVKD. Trimming pared 6 bases from V and 6 bases from J, leaving 18 bases between. The CDR3 loop is CAIRGGPGAIEQYF. CDR3 coding DNA: TGTGCCATCAGGGGGGGACCCGGGGCTATCGAGCAGTACTTC.

The genes are TRBV5-6 and TRBJ1-1, with 9 bases matching TRBD1. The V gene end was trimmed by 4 bases and the J gene end by 7 bases; junction bases not matched to a gene: 8. The length of the CDR3 is 14 residues. Looked up from germline, CDR1 is SGHDT and CDR2 is YYEEEE. The CDR3 DNA reads as TGTGCCAGCAGCCGCGGACAGGGGTTGATTGAAGCTTTCTTT. Its translation: CASSRGQGLIEAFF.

This rearrangement joins TRBV2 to TRBJ1-2; D is perhaps TRBD1 (6 bases). V was shortened by 9 bases and J by 4 bases, with 9 bases between the two germline ends. CDR3 size: 11 residues. The germline CDR1 and CDR2 sequences are SNHLY and FYNNEI. The CDR3 DNA is TGTGCCAGTCAAGGGGGCTATGGCTACACCTTC. This codes for CASQGGYGYTF.

The rearrangement links TRBV6-6 to TRBJ1-1; no definite D call. CDR3 length equals 15 residues. The V end lost 0 bases, the J end lost 1 base, and 9 bases lay between the germline ends. The germline V gene has CDR1 MNHNY and CDR2 SVGAGI (reference sequence). In DNA, the CDR3 is TGTGCCAGCAGTTACTCACCGGGCCCGAACACTGAAGCTTTCTTT. It is translated as CASSYSPGPNTEAFF.

CDR3 amino acids: CAWLTGFYGYTF. CDR3 nucleotides: TGTGCCTGGCTGACAGGCTTCTATGGCTACACCTTC. The V call is TRBV30, the J call TRBJ1-2; D is possibly TRBD1 (6 bases). Germline loops: CDR1 GTSNPN, CDR2 SVGIG (reference sequence). CDR3 size: 12 residues. V was trimmed by 5 bases and J by 4 bases, leaving 11 bases between them.

The V gene is TRBV18, the J gene TRBJ1-2, with unresolved D. V lost 2 bases and J lost 8, with 18 bases in between. This CDR3 has 15 residues. Germline loops: CDR1 KGHSH, CDR2 LQKENI. The DNA of the CDR3 is TGTGCCAGCTCACCAAATAGGGATTTCCCCCCGGGCTACACCTTC. It encodes CASSPNRDFPPGYTF.

V gene TRBV4-1 combines with J gene TRBJ1-1; D remains ambiguous. The germline gives CDR1 MGHRA, CDR2 YSYEKL. V gave up 1 base and J gave up 1 base, with 10 bases separating them. This CDR3 contains 15 residues. For the CDR3, the DNA is TGCGCCAGCAGCCAAGCGGCAGGATCGAACACTGAAGCTTTCTTT. Translation gives CASSQAAGSNTEAFF.

The chain employs TRBV9 and TRBJ2-1; 7 bases are shared with TRBD1. V lost 0 bases to trimming and J lost 2 bases; unmatched junction nucleotides: 2. CDR3 length equals 15 residues. Germline V gives CDR1 SGDLS, CDR2 YYNGEE. CDR3 sequence: CASSVVGTAYNEQFF. CDR3 nucleotides: TGTGCCAGCAGCGTAGTAGGGACAGCCTACAATGAGCAGTTCTTC. The full variable domain, in which reference TRBV9 and TRBJ2-1 provide the parts outside the CDR3, is DSGVTQTPKHLITATGQRVTLRCSPRSGDLSVYWYQQSLDQGLQFLIQYYNGEERAKGNILERFSAQQFPDLHSELNLSSLELGDSALYFCASSVVGTAYNEQFFGPGTRLTVL.

V gene TRBV2 combines with J gene TRBJ2-5; TRBD1 matches at 7 bases. Germline assignment: CDR1 SNHLY and CDR2 FYNNEI. The CDR3 totals 14 residues. The V gene end was trimmed by 3 bases and the J gene end by 1 base; junction bases not matched to a gene: 2. CDR3 residues: CASSDPGGQETQYF. For the CDR3, the DNA is TGTGCCAGCAGTGATCCAGGGGGCCAAGAGACCCAGTACTTC.

The chain recombines TRBV27 with TRBJ2-3, with D maybe TRBD2 (5 bases). There are 12 residues in the CDR3. V was trimmed by 6 bases and J by 8 bases, leaving 12 bases between them. The germline gives CDR1 MNHEY, CDR2 SMNVEV (reference sequence). Written as DNA, the CDR3 is TGTGCCAGCAGCCCCCCTCGGGGTACGCAGTATTTT. Its translation is CASSPPRGTQYF.

The chain couples TRBV12-5 to TRBJ2-1; 12 nucleotides agree with TRBD2. The CDR3 runs 18 residues. V gave up 6 bases and J gave up 3 bases; unmatched junction bases: 12. Germline CDR1 reads LGHNT; CDR2 reads FRNRAP. This CDR3 is CASGQTLLAGGIYNEQFF. The CDR3 DNA sequence: TGTGCTAGTGGCCAAACCCTACTAGCGGGGGGAATCTACAATGAGCAGTTCTTC. Full variable domain (missing parts from reference TRBV12-5 and TRBJ2-1): DARVTQTPRHKVTEMGQEVTMRCQPILGHNTVFWYRQTMMQGLELLAYFRNRAPLDDSGMPKDRFSAEMPDATLATLKIQPSEPRDSAVYFCASGQTLLAGGIYNEQFFGPGTRLTVL.

The rearrangement links TRBV28 to TRBJ2-4, with 9 bases fitting TRBD1. This CDR3 is built from 19 residues. Germline assignment: CDR1 MDHEN and CDR2 SYDVKM. V trimming: 4 bases; J trimming: 0 bases; junction bases outside the gene matches: 13. The CDR3 is CASSSSLGTGTLAKNIQYF. DNA for the CDR3: TGTGCCAGCAGTTCATCTCTTGGGACAGGGACTCTAGCCAAAAACATTCAGTACTTC.

The chain couples TRBV28 to TRBJ1-5; 8 bases align to TRBD1. This CDR3 comprises 15 residues. Germline loops: CDR1 MDHEN, CDR2 SYDVKM. With 8 bases clipped from V and 4 bases from J, the junction kept 10 bases outside the gene matches. The CDR3 coding sequence is TGTGCCAGCCTACGGGCAGGGGGCTTAAATCAGCCCCAGCATTTT. Translated, it gives CASLRAGGLNQPQHF.

Only one count was recorded for this clone. This chain uses TRBV30 with TRBJ1-2; the D gene is possibly TRBD1 (6 bases). Germline-derived CDR1 and CDR2 are GTSNPN and SVGIG (reference sequence). The CDR3 is 18 amino acids. V was shortened by 4 bases and J by 0 bases, with 24 bases between the two germline ends. CDR3 coding DNA: TGTGCCTGGACCCGTTTCAGCGGGGGGAGGGGGACTAACTATGGCTACACCTTC. Its translation: CAWTRFSGGRGTNYGYTF. The whole variable domain, filled in from reference TRBV30 and TRBJ1-2, reads SQTIHQWPATLVQPVGSPLSLECTVEGTSNPNLYWYRQAAGRGLQLLFYSVGIGQISSEVPQNLSASRPQDRQFILSSKKLLLSDSGFYLCAWTRFSGGRGTNYGYTFGSGTRLTVV.

This rearrangement joins TRBV6-1 to TRBJ1-4; the D gene is possibly TRBD1 (5 bases). Looked up from germline, CDR1 is MNHNS and CDR2 is SASEGT. V was trimmed by 4 bases and J by 8 bases, leaving 14 bases between them. The CDR3 loop spans 14 amino acids. CDR3 coding DNA: TGTGCCAGCAGTGCCCGGGGGTTCGGGGAAAAACTGTTTTTT. Amino acids: CASSARGFGEKLFF.

V is TRBV7-2 and J is TRBJ1-2; D unresolved. CDR1 and CDR2 from the germline V gene are SGHTA and FQGNSA. The CDR3 runs 12 residues. The ends were cut back, 2 bases at V and 2 bases at J, with 3 bases in the middle. CDR3 region: CASSLRNYGYTF. The CDR3 nucleotides read TGTGCCAGCAGCTTAAGGAACTATGGCTACACCTTC. Based on the CDR3 plus reference TRBV7-2 and TRBJ1-2, the full variable domain is GAGVSQSPSNKVTEKGKDVELRCDPISGHTALYWYRQSLGQGLEFLIYFQGNSAPDKSGLPSDRFSAERTGGSVSTLTIQRTQQEDSAVYLCASSLRNYGYTFGSGTRLTVV.

This clone was seen only once. The gene calls are TRBV6-1 and TRBJ1-3; 8 positions agree with TRBD1. This CDR3 is 14 amino acids long. Trimming cost V 6 bases and J 4 bases; bases outside gene matches: 5. Germline V gives CDR1 MNHNS, CDR2 SASEGT. CDR3 nucleotides: TGTGCCAGCAGACGACAGGGGCTGGGAAACACCATATATTTT. This gives the protein CASRRQGLGNTIYF.

V gene TRBV27 combines with J gene TRBJ1-6; TRBD1 matches 8 bases. Trimming at V came to 6 bases and at J to 5 bases, leaving 0 bases not matched to a gene. CDR1 and CDR2 (germline): MNHEY, SMNVEV (reference sequence). This CDR3 contains 13 residues. The CDR3 is CASRGQDNSPLHF. DNA of the CDR3: TGTGCCAGCAGGGGACAGGATAATTCACCCCTCCACTTT.

With respect to this clone: The identical CDR3 is also encoded by other nucleotide sequences in the sample. V gene TRBV5-1 combines with J gene TRBJ2-5; 13 nucleotides line up with TRBD2. The CDR3 is 17 residues long. The germline gives CDR1 SGHRS, CDR2 YFSETQ. With 4 bases clipped from V and 1 base from J, the junction kept 7 bases outside the gene matches. CDR3 region: CASSLAGTSGAQETQYF. In DNA, the CDR3 is TGCGCCAGCAGCCTGGCTGGGACTAGCGGGGCCCAAGAGACCCAGTACTTC.

This clone was found once. The chain employs TRBV5-6 and TRBJ1-2; tentative D call: TRBD1 (6 bases). The CDR3 is 12 amino acids. Between the trimmed V and J ends, which lost 2 bases and 8 bases, there was a span of 10 bases. Per germline, CDR1 SGHDT and CDR2 YYEEEE. The CDR3 DNA is TGTGCCAGCAGCTTAAGGGGGATCGGCTACACCTTC. Translated, it gives CASSLRGIGYTF.

V and J are TRBV2 and TRBJ2-2, with 8 positions matching TRBD1. The germline CDR1 and CDR2 sequences are SNHLY and FYNNEI. Unmatched junction bases numbered 6, after V lost 2 bases and J lost 4 bases. The CDR3 loop spans 16 amino acids. The CDR3 reads CASSERPGGVTGELFF. CDR3 nucleotide sequence: TGTGCCAGCAGTGAACGCCCAGGGGGCGTCACCGGGGAGCTGTTTTTT.

A single count supports this clone. This chain uses TRBV4-1 with TRBJ2-2; 10 positions agree with TRBD1. The germline CDR1 and CDR2 sequences are MGHRA and YSYEKL. The CDR3 totals 16 residues. J gave up 5 bases and V 4 bases, and 7 bases lay outside the gene matches. CDR3 amino acids: CASSPGTGALTGELFF. The DNA of the CDR3 is TGCGCCAGCAGCCCCGGGACAGGGGCATTGACCGGGGAGCTGTTTTTT.

The chain has TRBV5-4 and TRBJ2-3; possibly TRBD1 for D (6 bases). The CDR3 length is 15 residues. V was shortened by 4 bases and J by 0 bases, with 12 bases between the two germline ends. The germline CDR1 and CDR2 sequences are SGHNT and YYREEE (reference sequence). The CDR3 DNA reads TGTGCCAGCAGCCGATATGACAGGAGCACAGATACGCAGTATTTT. This encodes CASSRYDRSTDTQYF.

Comment on this clone: Within the sample, other DNA sequences also encode this same CDR3. The chain links TRBV10-2 to TRBJ2-3, with no clear D. The CDR3 contains 10 residues. Trimming shortened V by 8 bases and J by 1 base, and 1 base separated the two germline ends. Germline assignment: CDR1 WSHSY and CDR2 SAAADI. The CDR3 is CASGTDTQYF. In DNA form, the CDR3 reads TGCGCCAGCGGCACAGATACGCAGTATTTT.